This T cell receptor (beta chain) was found in a study of TIL therapy for anti-PD-1-resistant metastatic lung cancer. In the study overall: Most patients had lung adenocarcinoma. By whole-exome sequencing, median non-synonymous tumor mutation burden was around 1.4 mutations per megabase.

Time point described: pre-treatment sample, taken before nivolumab and TIL therapy. Pleural nodules or supraclavicular lymph nodes made up most of the excised metastases sampled. Patients were adults with stage 4 NSCLC. The libraries were made with immunoSEQ v3. Profiled with immunoSEQ multiplex PCR; TCRdb holds only in-frame clones, not every one. The sample records tens of thousands of clones, about two thirds being singletons. This CDR3 has 15 residues. Germline V lookup: CDR1 SNHLY, CDR2 FYNNEI. The V gene lost 3 bases and the J gene lost 4 bases, with 10 bases spanning the gap. In this sample, this clone turned up a few times. Its matching antigen is unknown. General study results and limits: Compared with baseline intratumoral T cells, expanded TIL cultures were more clonal and less diverse (roughly 6.5% vs 31%).

This TCR was recovered from a person aged 25-79 years with non-small cell lung cancer. Sequenced here: tumor tissue, sampled at baseline. This sequence joins TRBV2 and TRBJ2-6; D possibly corresponds to TRBD1 (6 bases). This chain's CDR3 is CASSELGAGANVLTF. Here the CDR3 DNA reads TGTGCCAGCAGTGAGTTGGGGGCAGGGGCCAACGTCCTGACTTTC.